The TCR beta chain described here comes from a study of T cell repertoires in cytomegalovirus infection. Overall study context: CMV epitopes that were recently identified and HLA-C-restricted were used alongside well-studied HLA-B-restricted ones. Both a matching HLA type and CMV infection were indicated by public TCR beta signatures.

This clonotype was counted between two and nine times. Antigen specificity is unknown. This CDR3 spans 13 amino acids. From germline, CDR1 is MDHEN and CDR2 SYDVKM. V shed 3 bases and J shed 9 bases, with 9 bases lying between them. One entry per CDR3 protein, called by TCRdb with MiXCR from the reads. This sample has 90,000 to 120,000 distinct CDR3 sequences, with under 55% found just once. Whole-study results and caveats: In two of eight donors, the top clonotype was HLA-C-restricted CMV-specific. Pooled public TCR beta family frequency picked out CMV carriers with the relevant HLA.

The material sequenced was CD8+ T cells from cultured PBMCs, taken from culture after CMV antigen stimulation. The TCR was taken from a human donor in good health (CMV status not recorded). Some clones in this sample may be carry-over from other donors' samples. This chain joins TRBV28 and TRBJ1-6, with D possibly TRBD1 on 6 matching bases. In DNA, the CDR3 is TGTGCCAGCAGTTTCGACAGGAGTTCACCCCTCCACTTT. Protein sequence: CASSFDRSSPLHF.